This TCR beta chain originates from a study of T cells in Graves' hyperthyroidism and ophthalmopathy. On this clonotype itself: No antigen is known for it.

Study-level findings and limits: Ophthalmopathy, which appeared later, was predicted by the model a median 6.5 months before onset.

It was RNA transcripts that yielded the amplified TCR beta CDR3 regions. The HTBI primer set was used in a first-round RT-PCR of the TCR CDR3. TCRdb analysed the multiplex PCR reads with MiXCR anew, one entry per CDR3 protein. The sample has under 650,000 distinct CDR3 sequences, about 17% seen once; the top ten hold about 3.8%. The germline V and J ends were trimmed by 9 bases and 3 bases, with 14 bases remaining between them. The CDR3 runs 13 residues. Germline V gene sequence: CDR1 MNHNS, CDR2 SASEGT. An absence of ophthalmopathy progression within 18 months meant stable Graves' hyperthyroidism. The receptor was derived from a woman between 25 and 40 years old with Graves' hyperthyroidism. Source material: blood. The chain couples TRBV6-1 to TRBJ1-1; D call uncertain. CDR3 nucleotide sequence: TGTGCCAGTGAGGACCGTATGGACACTGAAGCTTTCTTT. The encoded protein is CASEDRMDTEAFF.